Presented here are 32 T cell receptor beta chains from one specimen sequenced in a study of neurological immune-mediated disorders. TCRdb re-analysed the 5' RACE reads in MiXCR, keeping a single row per CDR3 protein. The table includes about 79,000 distinct CDR3 sequences, about 14% detected once. Material for sequencing was PBMCs. These receptors were obtained from a woman aged 45-60 years in good health.

This clonotype was seen at least ten times. The chain employs TRBV29-1 and TRBJ1-2, with 7 bases that match TRBD1. The CDR3 has 12 amino acids. Germline V gene lookup returns CDR1 SQVTM and CDR2 ANQGSEA. Unmatched junction bases numbered 2, after V lost 3 bases and J lost 4 bases. The CDR3 is CSVDRDSYGYTF. The CDR3 DNA reads TGCAGCGTTGACAGGGACAGCTATGGCTACACCTTC.

This clonotype was counted many times. The chain couples TRBV5-1 to TRBJ1-1, with 8 bases identical to TRBD1. CDR3 size: 15 residues. Looked up from germline, CDR1 is SGHRS and CDR2 is YFSETQ. V lost 4 bases to trimming and J lost 5 bases; unmatched junction nucleotides: 10. Written as DNA, the CDR3 is TGCGCCAGCAGCCGTTACAGGGGGGGGACGACTGAAGCTTTCTTT. This sequence encodes CASSRYRGGTTEAFF.

In this sample, this clonotype turned up many times. The chain couples TRBV7-9 to TRBJ2-7, with D maybe TRBD1 (6 bases). The CDR3 totals 15 residues. Germline-derived CDR1 and CDR2 are SEHNR and FQNEAQ (reference sequence). V lost 2 bases, J lost 9 bases, and 20 bases lay in between. The CDR3 coding sequence is TGTGCCAGCAGCTTACTTGGGGCAGGGGAGTTAACGCAGTACTTC. It translates to CASSLLGAGELTQYF. Variable domain in full (rest from reference TRBV7-9 and TRBJ2-7): DTGVSQNPRHKITKRGQNVTFRCDPISEHNRLYWYRQTLGQGPEFLTYFQNEAQLEKSRLLSDRFSAERPKGSFSTLEIQRTEQGDSAMYLCASSLLGAGELTQYFGPGTRLTVT.

This clonotype was recorded at least ten times. This sequence joins TRBV9 and TRBJ2-7, with 11 bases that match TRBD2. V was pared by 7 bases and J by 1 base, with 16 bases of the junction left unmatched. The germline gives CDR1 SGDLS, CDR2 YYNGEE. This CDR3 is built from 18 residues. The DNA of the CDR3 is TGTGCCAGCGATGGGGCGAGACTAGCGGGAAATGAGTCCTACGAGCAGTACTTC. Its protein is CASDGARLAGNESYEQYF.

This clonotype was seen many times. The V and J genes are TRBV7-2 and TRBJ2-2; TRBD1 might be the D (6 bases). The CDR3 spans 13 residues. Germline assignment: CDR1 SGHTA and CDR2 FQGNSA. V gave up 1 base and J gave up 14 bases, with 14 bases separating them. CDR3 sequence (DNA): TGTGCCAGCAGCTTAGTGGGGGCTGAAGGTCTGTTTTTT. This gives the protein CASSLVGAEGLFF.

This clonotype appeared many times. The rearrangement links TRBV5-1 to TRBJ2-7; TRBD1 matches at 9 bases. V was pared by 4 bases and J by 6 bases, with 8 bases of the junction left unmatched. Germline CDR1 and CDR2: SGHRS and YFSETQ. There are 14 residues in the CDR3. CDR3 bases: TGCGCCAGCAGCCCGGATGGGACAGGGCGCGAGCAGTACTTC. The encoded protein is CASSPDGTGREQYF.

This clonotype was recorded many times. V and J are TRBV5-5 and TRBJ2-3; D tentatively reads TRBD1 or TRBD2 (6 bases each). The CDR3 loop spans 15 amino acids. The V and J ends lost 1 base and 4 bases respectively, with 13 bases between them. Germline CDR1 and CDR2: SGHKS and YYEKEE (reference sequence). CDR3 amino acids: CASSLNGGGADTQYF. The CDR3 DNA sequence: TGTGCCAGCAGCTTGAACGGGGGCGGCGCAGATACGCAGTATTTT.

This clonotype was observed many times. This sequence joins TRBV28 and TRBJ2-1, with 9 bases aligning to TRBD1. The CDR3 has 15 residues. Germline V gene sequence: CDR1 MDHEN, CDR2 SYDVKM. Unmatched junction bases numbered 8, after V lost 7 bases and J lost 4 bases. The CDR3 coding sequence is TGTGCCAGCACTATTGGGACAGGGAATTACAATGAGCAGTTCTTC. Translated, it gives CASTIGTGNYNEQFF. The whole variable domain, remainder taken from reference TRBV28 and TRBJ2-1, is DVKVTQSSRYLVKRTGEKVFLECVQDMDHENMFWYRQDPGLGLRLIYFSYDVKMKEKGDIPEGYSVSREKKERFSLILESASTNQTSMYLCASTIGTGNYNEQFFGPGTRLTVL.

There are many counts of this clonotype. For the CDR3, the DNA is TGCAGTGCTAGGCCCGTTCCGGGACAGTACAATGAGCAGTTCTTC. Encoded protein: CSARPVPGQYNEQFF. V usage is TRBV20-1 and J usage is TRBJ2-1; 7 nucleotides line up with TRBD1. Germline V gene data show CDR1 as DFQATT and CDR2 as SNEGSKA (reference sequence). J gave up 4 bases and V 3 bases, and 9 bases lay outside the gene matches. The CDR3 length is 15 residues.

This clonotype was seen many times. The rearrangement joins TRBV5-1 to TRBJ2-1; D assignment may be TRBD1 or TRBD2 (6 bases each). Trimming pared 4 bases from V and 7 bases from J, leaving 15 bases between. CDR1 is SGHRS, CDR2 YFSETQ, per germline. The CDR3 loop spans 14 amino acids. As DNA, the CDR3 is TGCGCCAGCAGCCGCGTCGGGGGCAGGAATGAGCAGTTCTTC. It yields the protein CASSRVGGRNEQFF.

At least ten counts were recorded for this clonotype. The gene calls are TRBV14 and TRBJ1-6, with D unresolved. CDR1 is SGHDN and CDR2 is FVKESK in the germline V gene. There are 14 residues in the CDR3. V was clipped by 4 bases and J by 10 bases, with 14 bases between them. CDR3 in amino acids: CASSPRVLDSPLHF. The CDR3 DNA reads TGTGCCAGCAGCCCGAGGGTCTTGGACTCACCCCTCCACTTT.

This clonotype was observed many times. J is TRBJ1-2 and V is TRBV3-1, with D maybe TRBD1 (6 bases). The length of the CDR3 is 16 residues. The V and J ends lost 2 bases and 1 base respectively, with 14 bases between them. Germline loops: CDR1 LGHDT, CDR2 YNNKEL (reference sequence). CDR3 DNA sequence: TGTGCCAGCAGCCAACGATGGGACATCCTTAACTATGGCTACACCTTC. Protein product: CASSQRWDILNYGYTF.

At least ten counts were recorded for this clonotype. The chain joins TRBV29-1 to TRBJ2-7; D gene unclear. V shed 4 bases and J shed 2 bases, with 6 bases lying between them. CDR3 length: 11 amino acids. CDR1 is SQVTM and CDR2 is ANQGSEA in the germline V gene. The CDR3 DNA sequence: TGCAGCGTTGTTGGGACCTACGAGCAGTACTTC. This gives the protein CSVVGTYEQYF.

This clonotype was detected only once. A much more abundant neighbour one base away suggests this may be a read error. This chain links TRBV5-1 with TRBJ2-2; D is unresolved. The V end was cut by 5 bases, the J end by 6 bases, with 14 bases between. From germline, CDR1 is SGHRS and CDR2 YFSETQ. The CDR3 runs to 14 residues. The CDR3 region has the DNA TGCGCCAGCAGACCCATCGTAGGTGCCGGGGAGCTGTTTTTT. Protein product: CASRPIVGAGELFF.

This clonotype was counted many times. J is TRBJ2-5 and V is TRBV5-6, with no clear D. The germline gives CDR1 SGHDT, CDR2 YYEEEE. This CDR3 is 13 amino acids long. The ends were cut back, 3 bases at V and 6 bases at J, with 12 bases in the middle. DNA of the CDR3: TGTGCCAGCAGCTCGGTGCTCTCGAAGACCCAGTACTTC. It yields the protein CASSSVLSKTQYF.

Regarding this clonotype: A much larger clone is a single base away; this may be a read error. The rearrangement uses TRBV28 and TRBJ2-3; D possibly corresponds to TRBD1 (6 bases). Germline V gives CDR1 MDHEN, CDR2 SYDVKM. V was cut by 7 bases and J by 2 bases, with 13 bases left in between. The CDR3 has 14 residues. In nucleotides, the CDR3 is TGTGCCAGCAAACGCTCAGGGGCCACAGATACGCAGTATTTT. Protein: CASKRSGATDTQYF.

This clonotype was seen a single time. The V call is TRBV5-1, the J call TRBJ2-3; D not resolved. V gave up 4 bases and J gave up 4 bases, with 13 bases separating them. Germline values: CDR1 SGHRS, CDR2 YFSETQ. This CDR3 region has 14 residues. DNA of the CDR3: TGCGCCAGCAGCCGTCAAGATGGGGCAGATACGCAGTATTTT. This gives the protein CASSRQDGADTQYF.

This clonotype was found many times. The CDR3 region has the DNA TGTGCCAGCAGACAGATCGACGGAGGGGCCTATGGCTACACCTTC. Translation gives CASRQIDGGAYGYTF. The chain has TRBV12-3 or TRBV12-4 and TRBJ1-2; D possibly corresponds to TRBD1 (5 bases). Trimming took off 6 bases at V and 4 bases at J, with 18 bases between the two ends. This CDR3 has 15 residues.

This clonotype was seen ten or more times. The chain carries TRBV5-1 and TRBJ1-1; no definite D call. Germline CDR1 and CDR2: SGHRS and YFSETQ. Trimming took off 4 bases at V and 1 base at J, with 11 bases between the two ends. CDR3 length: 14 amino acids. In DNA form, the CDR3 reads TGCGCCAGCAGCGAGGGCGGCCCGAACACTGAAGCTTTCTTT. This gives the protein CASSEGGPNTEAFF.

In its sample, this clonotype was seen many times. The rearrangement uses TRBV6-5 and TRBJ2-6; D perhaps matches TRBD1 (6 bases). This CDR3 contains 19 residues. The V and J ends lost 0 bases and 0 bases respectively, with 15 bases between them. CDR1 and CDR2 (germline): MNHEY, SVGAGI. CDR3 bases: TGTGCCAGCAGTTACTCCCCTTCCCAGGGGAGCTCTGGGGCCAACGTCCTGACTTTC. Encoded protein: CASSYSPSQGSSGANVLTF.

There are many counts of this clonotype. CDR3 residues: CASSLPRLARETQYF. DNA for the CDR3: TGTGCCAGCAGTTTGCCGCGACTAGCTCGGGAGACCCAGTACTTC. The V call is TRBV28, the J call TRBJ2-5, with 7 bases identical to TRBD2. After removal of 3 bases from V and 5 bases from J, the junction contained 9 bases not matched to a gene. The length of the CDR3 is 15 residues. Germline V gives CDR1 MDHEN, CDR2 SYDVKM.

The gene calls are TRBV20-1 and TRBJ2-7; no firm D call. V was cut by 3 bases and J by 4 bases, with 16 bases left in between. Germline CDR1 is DFQATT and CDR2 is SNEGSKA (reference sequence). The CDR3 consists of 14 residues. The CDR3 is CSASPGAFWYEQYF. In DNA, the CDR3 is TGCAGTGCTAGTCCAGGTGCTTTCTGGTACGAGCAGTACTTC.

There are many counts of this clonotype. The chain combines TRBV28 with TRBJ2-5, with 14 positions matching TRBD2. The CDR3 loop spans 17 amino acids. CDR1 is MDHEN, CDR2 SYDVKM, per germline. V gave up 2 bases and J gave up 2 bases; unmatched junction bases: 4. CDR3 nucleotide sequence: TGTGCCAGCAGTTTAGGACTAGCGGGGGGCAAGCAAGAGACCCAGTACTTC. Its protein is CASSLGLAGGKQETQYF.

About this clonotype: A much more abundant neighbour one base away suggests this may be a read error. This chain connects TRBV11-3 to TRBJ2-3, with 7 bases lining up with TRBD2. Germline CDR1 and CDR2: SGHNT and YENEEA. The CDR3 covers 11 residues. Here the CDR3 reads CDSSGVGTQYF. The CDR3 coding sequence is TGCGACAGCAGCGGGGTTGGTACGCAGTATTTT. The whole variable domain, filled in from reference TRBV11-3 and TRBJ2-3, reads EAGVVQSPRYKIIEKKQPVAFWCNPISGHNTLYWYLQNLGQGPELLIRYENEEAVDDSQLPKDRFSAERLKGVDSTLKIQPAELGDSAVYLCDSSGVGTQYFGPGTRLTVL.

This clonotype was counted many times. The chain couples TRBV7-2 to TRBJ2-1; the match to TRBD1 covers 7 bases. The CDR3 runs 15 residues. Unmatched junction bases numbered 12, after V lost 7 bases and J lost 6 bases. Germline-derived CDR1 and CDR2 are SGHTA and FQGNSA. CDR3 amino acids: CASTFPRQGVNEQFF. CDR3 coding DNA: TGTGCCAGCACCTTCCCCCGACAGGGAGTCAATGAGCAGTTCTTC. Full variable domain (missing parts from reference TRBV7-2 and TRBJ2-1): GAGVSQSPSNKVTEKGKDVELRCDPISGHTALYWYRQSLGQGLEFLIYFQGNSAPDKSGLPSDRFSAERTGGSVSTLTIQRTQQEDSAVYLCASTFPRQGVNEQFFGPGTRLTVL.

This clonotype was counted many times. CDR3 sequence reads: CSAPLAGVAGELFF. CDR3 nucleotide sequence: TGCAGTGCCCCACTAGCGGGAGTAGCCGGGGAGCTGTTTTTT. This chain connects TRBV20-1 to TRBJ2-2, with 11 bases aligning to TRBD2. The CDR3 length is 14 residues. V trimming: 6 bases; J trimming: 6 bases; junction bases outside the gene matches: 6. Germline V gene data show CDR1 as DFQATT and CDR2 as SNEGSKA (reference sequence).

Points on this clonotype: A read error is possible here, since a much larger clone lies one base away. The chain recombines TRBV12-3 or TRBV12-4 with TRBJ1-4; possibly TRBD1 for D (5 bases). This CDR3 contains 14 residues. The CDR3 protein is CAGSSRVTNEKLFF. CDR3 DNA: TGTGCCGGCAGTTCCAGGGTGACTAATGAAAAACTGTTTTTT.

This clonotype was seen many times. This chain links TRBV3-1 with TRBJ1-1; tentative D call: TRBD1 (6 bases). Germline CDR1 LGHDT, CDR2 YNNKEL (reference sequence). V was shortened by 0 bases and J by 5 bases, with 13 bases between the two germline ends. This CDR3 has 15 amino acids. Here the CDR3 reads CASSQEGGRGTEAFF. Written as DNA, the CDR3 is TGTGCCAGCAGCCAAGAGGGGGGGCGGGGGACTGAAGCTTTCTTT.

The V call is TRBV11-2, the J call TRBJ2-1, with 7 bases matching TRBD2. The CDR3 totals 16 residues. Trimming cost V 5 bases and J 4 bases; bases outside gene matches: 11. Germline loops: CDR1 SGHAT, CDR2 FQNNGV. CDR3 DNA sequence: TGTGCCAGCAGCCTCATGGCGGCTAGCGGATACAATGAGCAGTTCTTC. Protein: CASSLMAASGYNEQFF.

This clonotype was detected ten times or more. The V call is TRBV7-9, the J call TRBJ1-1; 7 nucleotides agree with TRBD1. The CDR3 is 13 amino acids. V lost 5 bases, J lost 4 bases, and 4 bases stayed unmatched. Germline CDR1 is SEHNR and CDR2 is FQNEAQ (reference sequence). The CDR3: CASSRGDSTEAFF. CDR3 coding DNA: TGTGCCAGCAGCCGCGGGGACAGCACTGAAGCTTTCTTT.

This clonotype was recorded at least ten times. V and J are TRBV12-3 or TRBV12-4 and TRBJ2-7; perhaps TRBD1 as D (6 bases). The V end lost 3 bases, the J end lost 8 bases, and 11 bases lay between the germline ends. CDR3 length equals 12 residues. The CDR3 loop reads CASSLFGDKQYF. In DNA, the CDR3 is TGTGCCAGCAGTTTGTTCGGGGACAAGCAGTACTTC.

This clonotype was seen at least ten times. V is TRBV12-3 or TRBV12-4 and J is TRBJ2-5, with 7 bases identical to TRBD2. The CDR3 covers 14 residues. Germline trimming cut 6 bases from V and 5 bases from J; bases unmatched to any gene: 9. CDR3 amino acids: CASSWGSGGETQYF. CDR3 sequence (DNA): TGTGCCAGCAGCTGGGGGTCCGGGGGGGAGACCCAGTACTTC.